This TCR beta chain comes out of a study of T cell responses to AZD1222 COVID-19 vaccine. General observations from the study: The study identified only five to seven AZD1222 recipients as seropositive at baseline. After two AZD1222 doses, spike-specific TCR breadth and depth rose versus day 0. Donor demographics were predominantly white British with a female majority; clonal diversity may be underestimated.

The method was immunoSEQ multiplex PCR; TCRdb's version includes in-frame clones alone and lacks a portion of them. Of approximately 180,000 clones in the sample, roughly 91% were seen once. Trimming took off 3 bases at V and 6 bases at J, with 11 bases between the two ends. The CDR3 has 14 residues. CDR1 and CDR2 from the germline V gene are LGHNA and YSLEER. About this clone: Antigen unknown.

Sample: peripheral blood, taken on day 0 of AZD1222 vaccination. This chain joins TRBV4-3 and TRBJ2-2; possibly TRBD2 for D (5 bases). This receptor was taken from an adult in good health. CDR3 DNA: TGCGCCAGCAGCCAGATACCCGGGGCCGGGGAGCTGTTTTTT. This translates into CASSQIPGAGELFF.